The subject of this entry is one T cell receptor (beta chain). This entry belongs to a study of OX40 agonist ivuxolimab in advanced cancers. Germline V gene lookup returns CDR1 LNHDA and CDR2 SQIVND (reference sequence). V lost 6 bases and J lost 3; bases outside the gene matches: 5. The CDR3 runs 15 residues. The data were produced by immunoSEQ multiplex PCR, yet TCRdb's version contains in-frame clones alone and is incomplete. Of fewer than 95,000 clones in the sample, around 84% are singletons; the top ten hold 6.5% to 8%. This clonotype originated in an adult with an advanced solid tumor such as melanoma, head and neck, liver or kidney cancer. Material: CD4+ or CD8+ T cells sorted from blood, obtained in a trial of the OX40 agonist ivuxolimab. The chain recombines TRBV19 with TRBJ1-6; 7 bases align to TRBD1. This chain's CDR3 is CASRPGQHYNSPLHF. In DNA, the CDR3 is TGTGCCAGTAGGCCGGGACAGCACTATAATTCACCCCTCCACTTT.